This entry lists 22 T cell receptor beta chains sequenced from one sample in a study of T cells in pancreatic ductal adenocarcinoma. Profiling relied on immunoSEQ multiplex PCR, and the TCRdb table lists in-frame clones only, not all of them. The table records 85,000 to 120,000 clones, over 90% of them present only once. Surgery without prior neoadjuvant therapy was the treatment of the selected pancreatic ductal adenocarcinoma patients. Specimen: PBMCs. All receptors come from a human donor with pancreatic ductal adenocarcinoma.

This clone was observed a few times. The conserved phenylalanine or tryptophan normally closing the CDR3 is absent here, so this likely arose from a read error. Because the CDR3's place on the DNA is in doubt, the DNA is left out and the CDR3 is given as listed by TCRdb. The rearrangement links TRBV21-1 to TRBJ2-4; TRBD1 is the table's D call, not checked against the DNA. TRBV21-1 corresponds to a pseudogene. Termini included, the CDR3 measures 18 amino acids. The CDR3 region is CASSKLYGQRRVGLSSIT.

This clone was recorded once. The CDR3, as DNA: TGTGCCAGCAGCTTCGGGACAGGGGATCAGGATGGCTACACCTTC. It yields the protein CASSFGTGDQDGYTF. The chain links TRBV7-9 to TRBJ1-2; 10 bases are a match to TRBD1. CDR3 length: 15 residues. V gave up 3 bases and J gave up 6 bases; unmatched junction bases: 7. Germline V lookup: CDR1 SEHNR, CDR2 FQNEAQ (reference sequence).

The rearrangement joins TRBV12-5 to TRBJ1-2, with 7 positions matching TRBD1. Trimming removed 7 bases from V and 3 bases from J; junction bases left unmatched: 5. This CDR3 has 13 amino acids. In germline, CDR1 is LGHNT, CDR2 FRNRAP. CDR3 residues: CASALGTDYGYTF. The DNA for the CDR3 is TGTGCTAGTGCCCTCGGGACAGACTATGGCTACACCTTC.

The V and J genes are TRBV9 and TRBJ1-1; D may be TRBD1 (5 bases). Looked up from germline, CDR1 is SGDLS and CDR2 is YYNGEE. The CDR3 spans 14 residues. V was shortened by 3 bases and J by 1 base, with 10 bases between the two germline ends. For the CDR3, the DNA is TGTGCCAGCAGCGCCAGGGTTGGGAACACTGAAGCTTTCTTT. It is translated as CASSARVGNTEAFF.

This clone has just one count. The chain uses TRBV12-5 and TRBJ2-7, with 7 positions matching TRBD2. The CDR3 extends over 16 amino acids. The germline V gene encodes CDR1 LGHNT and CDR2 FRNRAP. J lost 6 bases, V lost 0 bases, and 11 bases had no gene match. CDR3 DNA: TGTGCTAGTGGTTTGGTACGATCTGGCGGGAGCGGCGAGCAGTACTTC. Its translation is CASGLVRSGGSGEQYF.

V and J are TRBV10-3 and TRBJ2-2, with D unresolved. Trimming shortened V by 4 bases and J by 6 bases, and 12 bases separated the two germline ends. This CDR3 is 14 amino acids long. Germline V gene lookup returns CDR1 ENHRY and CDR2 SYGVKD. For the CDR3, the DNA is TGTGCCATCAGTGCCAACGGTGCGGCCGGGGAGCTGTTTTTT. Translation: CAISANGAAGELFF.

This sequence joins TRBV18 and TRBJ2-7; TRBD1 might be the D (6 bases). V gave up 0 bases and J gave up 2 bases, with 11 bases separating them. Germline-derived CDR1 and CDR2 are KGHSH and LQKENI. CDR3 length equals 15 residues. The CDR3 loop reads CASSPPRGQTYEQYF. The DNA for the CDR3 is TGTGCCAGCTCACCACCTCGGGGACAAACCTACGAGCAGTACTTC. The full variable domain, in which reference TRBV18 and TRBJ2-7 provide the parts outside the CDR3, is NAGVMQNPRHLVRRRGQEARLRCSPMKGHSHVYWYRQLPEEGLKFMVYLQKENIIDESGMPKERFSAEFPKEGPSILRIQQVVRGDSAAYFCASSPPRGQTYEQYFGPGTRLTVT.

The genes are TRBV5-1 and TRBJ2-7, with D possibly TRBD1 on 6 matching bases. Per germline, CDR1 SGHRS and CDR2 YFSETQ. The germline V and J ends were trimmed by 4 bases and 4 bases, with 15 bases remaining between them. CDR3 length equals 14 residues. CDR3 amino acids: CASSDSDSPYEQYF. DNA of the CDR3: TGCGCCAGCAGCGACTCGGACAGTCCATACGAGCAGTACTTC.

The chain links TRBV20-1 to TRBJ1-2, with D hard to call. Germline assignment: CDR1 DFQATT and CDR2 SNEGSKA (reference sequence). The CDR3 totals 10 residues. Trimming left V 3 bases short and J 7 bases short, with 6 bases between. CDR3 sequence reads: CSARASGYTF. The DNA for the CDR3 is TGCAGTGCTAGGGCTAGTGGCTACACCTTC.

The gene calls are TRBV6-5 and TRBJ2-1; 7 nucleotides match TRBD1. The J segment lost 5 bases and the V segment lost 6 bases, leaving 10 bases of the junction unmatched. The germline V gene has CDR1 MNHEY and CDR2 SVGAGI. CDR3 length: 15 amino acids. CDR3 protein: CASSPRQGLHNEQFF. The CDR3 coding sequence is TGTGCCAGCAGCCCCCGACAGGGTCTCCACAATGAGCAGTTCTTC.

This CDR3 reads CASSFFQGNTEAFF. In nucleotides, the CDR3 is TGTGCCAGCAGCTTTTTCCAGGGGAACACTGAAGCTTTCTTT. This chain connects TRBV7-9 to TRBJ1-1, with TRBD1 as a possible D gene (5 bases). CDR3 size: 14 residues. Germline CDR1 SEHNR, CDR2 FQNEAQ (reference sequence). Trimming shortened V by 3 bases and J by 1 base, and 9 bases separated the two germline ends.

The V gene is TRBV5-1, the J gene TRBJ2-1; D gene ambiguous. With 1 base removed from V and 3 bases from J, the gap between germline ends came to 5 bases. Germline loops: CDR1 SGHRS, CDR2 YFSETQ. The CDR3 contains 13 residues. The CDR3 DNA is TGCGCCAGCAGCTTGACTGACTACAATGAGCAGTTCTTC. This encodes CASSLTDYNEQFF.

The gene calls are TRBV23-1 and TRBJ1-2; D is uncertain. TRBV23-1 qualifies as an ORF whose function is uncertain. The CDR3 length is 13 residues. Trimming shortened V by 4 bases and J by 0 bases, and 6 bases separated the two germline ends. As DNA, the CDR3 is TGCGCCAGCAGTCCCGAGTCTAACTATGGCTACACCTTC. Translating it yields CASSPESNYGYTF.

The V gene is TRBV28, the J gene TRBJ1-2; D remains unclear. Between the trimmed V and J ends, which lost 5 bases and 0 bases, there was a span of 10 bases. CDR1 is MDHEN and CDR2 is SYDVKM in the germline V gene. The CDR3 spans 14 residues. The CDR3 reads CASSTIPANYGYTF. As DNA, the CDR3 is TGTGCCAGCAGTACTATACCAGCTAACTATGGCTACACCTTC.

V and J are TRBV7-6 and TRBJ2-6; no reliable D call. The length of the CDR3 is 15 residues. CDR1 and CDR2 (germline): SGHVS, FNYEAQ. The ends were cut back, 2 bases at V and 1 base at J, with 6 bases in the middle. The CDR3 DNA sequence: TGTGCCAGCAGCTTAACAAATTCTGGGGCCAACGTCCTGACTTTC. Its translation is CASSLTNSGANVLTF. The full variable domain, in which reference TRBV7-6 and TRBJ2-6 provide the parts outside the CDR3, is GAGVSQSPRYKVTKRGQDVALRCDPISGHVSLYWYRQALGQGPEFLTYFNYEAQQDKSGLPNDRFSAERPEGSISTLTIQRTEQRDSAMYRCASSLTNSGANVLTFGAGSRLTVL.

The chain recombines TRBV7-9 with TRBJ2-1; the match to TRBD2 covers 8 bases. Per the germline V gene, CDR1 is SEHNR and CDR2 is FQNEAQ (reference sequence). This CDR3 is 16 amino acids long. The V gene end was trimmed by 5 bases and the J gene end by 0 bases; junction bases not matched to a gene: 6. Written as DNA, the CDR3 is TGTGCCAGCAGCCCGGGGGGGCCCAGCTCCTACAATGAGCAGTTCTTC. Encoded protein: CASSPGGPSSYNEQFF.

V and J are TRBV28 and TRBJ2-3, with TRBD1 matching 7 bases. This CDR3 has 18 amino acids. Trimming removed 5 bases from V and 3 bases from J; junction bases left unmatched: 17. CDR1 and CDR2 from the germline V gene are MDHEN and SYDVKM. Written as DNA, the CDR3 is TGTGCCAGCAGTGAGACAGGGTGGATTGGAAGAGGAACAGATACGCAGTATTTT. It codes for CASSETGWIGRGTDTQYF.

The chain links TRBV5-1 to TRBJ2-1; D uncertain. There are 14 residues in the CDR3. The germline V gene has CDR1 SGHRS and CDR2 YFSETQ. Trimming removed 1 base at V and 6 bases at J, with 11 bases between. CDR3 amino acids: CASSLNPASNEQFF. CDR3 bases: TGCGCCAGCAGCTTGAACCCGGCTAGCAATGAGCAGTTCTTC.

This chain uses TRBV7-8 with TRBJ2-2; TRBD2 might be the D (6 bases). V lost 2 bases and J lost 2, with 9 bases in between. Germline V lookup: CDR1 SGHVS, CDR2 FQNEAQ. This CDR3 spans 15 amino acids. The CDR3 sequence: CASSLSGSNTGELFF. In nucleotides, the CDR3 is TGTGCCAGCAGCTTATCCGGGAGTAACACCGGGGAGCTGTTTTTT.

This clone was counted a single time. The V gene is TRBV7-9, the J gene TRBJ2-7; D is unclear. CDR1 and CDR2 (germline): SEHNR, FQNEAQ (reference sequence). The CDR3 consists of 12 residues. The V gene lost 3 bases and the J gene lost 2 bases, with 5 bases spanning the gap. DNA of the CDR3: TGTGCCAGCAGCTTTCGTCCCTACGAGCAGTACTTC. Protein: CASSFRPYEQYF.

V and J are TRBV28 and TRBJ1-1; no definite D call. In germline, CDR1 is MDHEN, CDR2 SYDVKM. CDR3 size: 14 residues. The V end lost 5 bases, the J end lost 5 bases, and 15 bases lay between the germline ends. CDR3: CASSTSAQRTEAFF. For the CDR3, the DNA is TGTGCCAGCAGTACCAGTGCACAGCGGACTGAAGCTTTCTTT.

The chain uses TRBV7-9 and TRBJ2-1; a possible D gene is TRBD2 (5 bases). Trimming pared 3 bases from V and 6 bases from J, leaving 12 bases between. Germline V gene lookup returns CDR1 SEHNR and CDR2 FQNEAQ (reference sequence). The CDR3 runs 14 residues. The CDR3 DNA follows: TGTGCCAGCAGCTTCTTTGAGGGCCTCAATGAGCAGTTCTTC. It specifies CASSFFEGLNEQFF.